This T cell receptor (beta chain) was recovered during a study of CD8 T cells in ankylosing spondylitis. Study-wide results and caveats: Earlier authors reported some of these motif variants in reactive arthritis synovial fluid and blood.

The germline gives CDR1 SGHAT, CDR2 FQNNGV. Trimming took off 3 bases at V and 8 bases at J, with 17 bases between the two ends. This CDR3 spans 15 amino acids. Comment on this clonotype: Antigen unknown.

MiXCR, run by TCRdb on the 5' RACE reads, gives a single entry per CDR3 protein. Found here are approximately 250,000 distinct CDR3 sequences, 30% to 35% of them singletons; the top ten hold around 4.4%. This chain links TRBV11-2 with TRBJ2-1, with D uncertain. Sequenced sample: blood, either unsorted or a sorted T cell fraction (not recorded which). This TCR came from a male donor with ankylosing spondylitis or in good health (not recorded which). Here the CDR3 DNA reads TGTGCCAGCAGCTTGAACCCGTCTGGATTATATGAGCAGTTCTTC. Its protein product is CASSLNPSGLYEQFF.